Listed below are T cell receptor beta chains from one sample, sequenced in a study of T cells in Graves' hyperthyroidism and ophthalmopathy. In TCRdb, the multiplex PCR reads were re-called with MiXCR into one record per CDR3 protein. The sample records about 740,000 distinct CDR3 sequences, around 15% being singletons. Sequenced sample: blood. All receptors derive from a woman between 18 and 30 years old with Graves' hyperthyroidism. The CDR3 runs from the conserved cysteine through the conserved F or W. Each record gives: J gene, V gene, clone size, D gene, CDR3 DNA, CDR3 protein. D genes are given only for firm matches. Clone size is shown for a subset of rows, as once, few, many or a class of expanded clone.

TRBJ1-6,TRBV12-3/TRBV12-4,few,.,TGTGCCAGCAGTATCACAGGGACTTCACCCCTCCACTTT,CASSITGTSPLHF
TRBJ1-4,TRBV20-1,.,.,TGCAGTGCTTTCCGGGACAAGAATGAAAAACTGTTTTTT,CSAFRDKNEKLFF
TRBJ2-5,TRBV7-9,.,TRBD2,TGTGCCAGCAGCTCGGCGACTAGCGGGTACCAAGAGACCCAGTACTTC,CASSSATSGYQETQYF
TRBJ2-1,TRBV30,many,.,TGTGCCTGGAGGGGAGTATATGAGCAGTTCTTC,CAWRGVYEQFF
TRBJ2-2,TRBV19,.,.,TGTGCCAGTACGGATTCGCCCGGGGAGCTGTTTTTT,CASTDSPGELFF
TRBJ2-7,TRBV3-1,.,.,TGTGCCAGCAGCCATGTAACCCGGGGCAGAGTCGAGCAGTACTTC,CASSHVTRGRVEQYF
TRBJ1-1,TRBV2,.,.,TGTGCCAGCAGTGTTGATCGACAGGTCTCGGGAGGCACTGAAGCTTTCTTT,CASSVDRQVSGGTEAFF
TRBJ1-1,TRBV19,few,.,TGTGCCAGTAGTATTTTTGCCCGGGGGAACACTGAAGCTTTCTTT,CASSIFARGNTEAFF
TRBJ2-3,TRBV7-3,few,TRBD2,TGTGCCAGCAAACGTAGCGGGGGGTATTCGGATACGCAGTATTTT,CASKRSGGYSDTQYF
TRBJ1-2,TRBV27,.,TRBD1,TGTGCCAGCAGTTTATTAGGCTCGACAGGGGGTAACTATGGCTACACCTTC,CASSLLGSTGGNYGYTF
TRBJ2-1,TRBV15,many,TRBD2,TGTGCCACCAGCAGCCGTAGCGGGAACCAATACTTCGGGTCGTACAATGAGCAGTTCTTC,CATSSRSGNQYFGSYNEQFF
TRBJ1-3,TRBV11-3,.,.,TGTGCCAGCAGCCAAAGCGAGGGAAACACCATATATTTT,CASSQSEGNTIYF
TRBJ2-1,TRBV7-2,many,TRBD2,TGTGCCAGCAGCTTAACTAGCGGGAGGGTCTATGAGCAGTTCTTC,CASSLTSGRVYEQFF
TRBJ1-2,TRBV28,many,.,TGTGCCACTTCGGGACGACGTTCCCCCTATGGCTACACCTTC,CATSGRRSPYGYTF
TRBJ1-5,TRBV18,many,TRBD1,TGTGCCAGCTCACAGGGGACAGGGGGCATTCAGCCCCAGCATTTT,CASSQGTGGIQPQHF
TRBJ2-2,TRBV7-9,few,.,TGTGCCAGCAGCCCCCCTGGCGGGGCCCAGAACACCGGGGAGCTGTTTTTT,CASSPPGGAQNTGELFF
TRBJ2-1,TRBV20-1,few,TRBD2,TGCAGTGCTAGAGATATAACTAGCGGTTATAGGGATGAGCAGTTCTTC,CSARDITSGYRDEQFF
TRBJ1-5,TRBV19,.,.,TGTGCCAGTAGTATATCACGCTTCAATCAGCCCCAGCATTTT,CASSISRFNQPQHF
TRBJ2-1,TRBV20-1,few,.,TGCAGTGCTAGAGAAGGAACAGGGTGGGGCAATGAGCAGTTCTTC,CSAREGTGWGNEQFF
TRBJ1-2,TRBV3-1,few,.,TGTGCCAGCAGCCGAAGGGCAGTCGGAGGCTACACCTTC,CASSRRAVGGYTF
TRBJ1-2,TRBV12-3/TRBV12-4,many,.,TGTGCCAGCAGGGCCGGGCGTGGCTACACCTTC,CASRAGRGYTF
TRBJ1-1,TRBV20-1,many,TRBD1,TGCAGTGCTGGGACAGGGGCCACTGAAGCTTTCTTT,CSAGTGATEAFF
TRBJ2-3,TRBV2,few,.,TGTGCCAGCAGCTACAGGGCTAACACAGATACGCAGTATTTT,CASSYRANTDTQYF
TRBJ2-3,TRBV27,many,TRBD2,TGTGCCAGCAGTACCCCTAGCGGCAGCACAGATACGCAGTATTTT,CASSTPSGSTDTQYF
TRBJ2-1,TRBV3-1,many,TRBD2,TGTGCCAGCAGCCAAGCTGCGGGAGGGCCGTACAATGAGCAGTTCTTC,CASSQAAGGPYNEQFF
TRBJ1-5,TRBV2,many,.,TGTGCCAGCAGTGGGGAACAGGATCGAATCTTTAGTTCGGGCAATCAGCCCCAGCATTTT,CASSGEQDRIFSSGNQPQHF
TRBJ2-3,TRBV2,many,.,TGTGCCAGCAGAGCTAAATTGCTACGCACAGATACGCAGTATTTT,CASRAKLLRTDTQYF
TRBJ2-5,TRBV24-1,.,TRBD2,TGTGCCACCAGAGGAAGCGGGAGCGGGGAGACCCAGTACTTC,CATRGSGSGETQYF
TRBJ1-6,TRBV4-1,few,TRBD1,TGCGCCAGCAGCCTGGACGGACAGGGTGGTAATTCACCCCTCCACTTT,CASSLDGQGGNSPLHF
TRBJ1-5,TRBV6-2/TRBV6-3,many,.,TGTGCCAGCAGTTACTCGCAACGGAATCAGCCCCAGCATTTT,CASSYSQRNQPQHF
TRBJ2-7,TRBV5-1,few,TRBD2,TGCGCCAGCAGCTTGCCGGGACTAGCGGGAGGAGCTGAAGAGCAGTACTTC,CASSLPGLAGGAEEQYF
TRBJ1-4,TRBV27,few,.,TGTGCCAGCAGTCCGTACTCACTAGCCACTGCAACTAATGAAAAACTGTTTTTT,CASSPYSLATATNEKLFF
TRBJ2-5,TRBV5-1,many,TRBD2,TGCGCCAGCAGCAGGGGACTAGCGGGAGCCCAAGAGACCCAGTACTTC,CASSRGLAGAQETQYF
TRBJ2-4,TRBV20-1,few,.,TGCAGTGCTAGAGATTTCCTAGCCAAAAACATTCAGTACTTC,CSARDFLAKNIQYF
TRBJ2-7,TRBV20-1,many,TRBD2,TGCAGTGCTAGTTCGCCTAGCGGGAGCTACGAGCAGTACTTC,CSASSPSGSYEQYF
TRBJ2-1,TRBV25-1,few,TRBD1,TGTGCCAGCAGTGATCTACAGGGGAATGAGCAGTTCTTC,CASSDLQGNEQFF
TRBJ1-1,TRBV7-9,few,.,TGTGCCAGCAGCTCTCCCGCGGTGGACACTGAAGCTTTCTTT,CASSSPAVDTEAFF
TRBJ2-3,TRBV3-1,many,.,TGTGCCAGCAGCCAAGTATTTGGGGGCTCAGATACGCAGTATTTT,CASSQVFGGSDTQYF
TRBJ2-3,TRBV20-1,few,TRBD2,TGCAGTGCTAGAGGGACTAGCGGGAGGGCCGGCAGCACAGATACGCAGTATTTT,CSARGTSGRAGSTDTQYF
TRBJ2-7,TRBV12-3/TRBV12-4,many,.,TGTGCCAGCAGTTTTCGGGAAGCCGGCTCCTACGAGCAGTACTTC,CASSFREAGSYEQYF
TRBJ2-7,TRBV28,.,.,TGTGCCAGCAGTTCCCCTGGGTCCCCGGAGCAGTACTTC,CASSSPGSPEQYF
TRBJ2-1,TRBV5-5,.,TRBD2,TGTGCCAGCAGCTCCAGGGGTAGCGGGAGTTGGAATGAGCAGTTCTTC,CASSSRGSGSWNEQFF
TRBJ1-2,TRBV11-2,many,TRBD1,TGTGCCAGCAGCCCCCTGCTGCGGGACAGAACCTATGGCTACACCTTC,CASSPLLRDRTYGYTF
TRBJ1-5,TRBV4-1,few,.,TGCGCCAGCAGCCAAGATTGGCCAGCGGATCAGCCCCAGCATTTT,CASSQDWPADQPQHF
TRBJ2-1,TRBV6-5,.,TRBD2,TGTGCCAGCAGTTACTCAGGACTAGCCGGCAAGAATGAGCAGTTCTTC,CASSYSGLAGKNEQFF
TRBJ1-1,TRBV15,.,.,TGTGCCACCAGCAGAGGTATCGAAAGAATGAACACTGAAGCTTTCTTT,CATSRGIERMNTEAFF